These 28 T cell receptor beta chains came from one sample sequenced in a study of blood T cell repertoires in COVID-19. TCRdb's copy holds only in-frame clones and misses some; the assay was immunoSEQ multiplex PCR. The profile shows around 200,000 clones, 65% to 85% of them singletons. Sequencing was carried out using PBMCs or T cells enriched from blood (not recorded which). The receptor set was obtained from a woman in her forties with acute COVID-19.

The gene calls are TRBV11-2 and TRBJ1-2; D gene uncertain. In germline, CDR1 is SGHAT, CDR2 FQNNGV. The CDR3 extends over 13 amino acids. Trimming stripped 5 bases from V and 3 bases from J, with 10 bases between. Here the CDR3 reads CASSPREHYGYTF. The CDR3, as DNA: TGTGCCAGCAGCCCTCGGGAGCACTATGGCTACACCTTC. Combining the CDR3 with reference TRBV11-2 and TRBJ1-2 gives the whole variable domain EAGVAQSPRYKIIEKRQSVAFWCNPISGHATLYWYQQILGQGPKLLIQFQNNGVVDDSQLPKDRFSAERLKGVDSTLKIQPAKLEDSAVYLCASSPREHYGYTFGSGTRLTVV.

V is TRBV30 and J is TRBJ1-1; 9 bases map to TRBD1. Germline V CDR1 and CDR2: GTSNPN, SVGIG (reference sequence). The CDR3 contains 16 residues. Trimming at V came to 3 bases and at J to 5 bases, leaving 13 bases not matched to a gene. CDR3 DNA: TGTGCCTGGAGAAAGTATAACAGGGGGCAAGGGACTGAAGCTTTCTTT. It codes for CAWRKYNRGQGTEAFF.

The chain uses TRBV18 and TRBJ1-3; 8 bases line up with TRBD1. Looked up from germline, CDR1 is KGHSH and CDR2 is LQKENI. The CDR3 covers 15 residues. J gave up 4 bases and V 1 base, and 3 bases lay outside the gene matches. CDR3 DNA sequence: TGTGCCAGCTCACCACGTCGGACAGGGGGAAACACCATATATTTT. This translates into CASSPRRTGGNTIYF.

The gene calls are TRBV30 and TRBJ2-3; perhaps TRBD1 as D (5 bases). Germline V CDR1 and CDR2: GTSNPN, SVGIG (reference sequence). The length of the CDR3 is 13 residues. V was pared by 4 bases and J by 5 bases, with 13 bases between. The CDR3 DNA is TGTGCCTGGAATAGGGGCGGCGGAGATACGCAGTATTTT. This gives the protein CAWNRGGGDTQYF.

This chain uses TRBV7-9 with TRBJ1-1, with 8 nucleotides matching TRBD1. Germline CDR1 SEHNR, CDR2 FQNEAQ (reference sequence). Losses at the gene ends were 5 bases for V and 4 bases for J; bases not matched to a gene: 3. This CDR3 contains 13 residues. CDR3 amino acids: CASSRTGSTEAFF. The CDR3 nucleotides are TGTGCCAGCAGCCGGACAGGGTCCACTGAAGCTTTCTTT. The full variable domain, rest sourced from reference TRBV7-9 and TRBJ1-1, is DTGVSQNPRHKITKRGQNVTFRCDPISEHNRLYWYRQTLGQGPEFLTYFQNEAQLEKSRLLSDRFSAERPKGSFSTLEIQRTEQGDSAMYLCASSRTGSTEAFFGQGTRLTVV.

J is TRBJ1-4 and V is TRBV30; possibly TRBD1 for D (5 bases). Trimming removed 5 bases at V and 7 bases at J, with 17 bases between. CDR3 length equals 14 residues. Germline V lookup: CDR1 GTSNPN, CDR2 SVGIG (reference sequence). CDR3 nucleotide sequence: TGTGCCTGGGGATGGGGAGGGGTAGGTGAAAAACTGTTTTTT. Translating gives CAWGWGGVGEKLFF. The full variable domain, completed using reference TRBV30 and TRBJ1-4, is SQTIHQWPATLVQPVGSPLSLECTVEGTSNPNLYWYRQAAGRGLQLLFYSVGIGQISSEVPQNLSASRPQDRQFILSSKKLLLSDSGFYLCAWGWGGVGEKLFFGSGTQLSVL.

This chain uses TRBV11-2 with TRBJ2-1, with D possibly TRBD1 on 7 matching bases. CDR1 is SGHAT and CDR2 is FQNNGV in the germline V gene. V dropped 7 bases and J dropped 7 bases, with 14 bases sitting between them. CDR3 size: 13 residues. The CDR3 loop reads CASNPRGRNEQFF. Here the CDR3 DNA reads TGTGCCAGCAACCCCAGGGGGAGGAATGAGCAGTTCTTC. The whole variable domain, filled in from reference TRBV11-2 and TRBJ2-1, reads EAGVAQSPRYKIIEKRQSVAFWCNPISGHATLYWYQQILGQGPKLLIQFQNNGVVDDSQLPKDRFSAERLKGVDSTLKIQPAKLEDSAVYLCASNPRGRNEQFFGPGTRLTVL.

The rearrangement links TRBV9 to TRBJ2-5; TRBD1 is a possible D gene (5 bases). The CDR3 is 16 amino acids. In germline, CDR1 is SGDLS, CDR2 YYNGEE. The V gene lost 0 bases and the J gene lost 1 base, with 13 bases spanning the gap. The CDR3 sequence: CASSVGGIGAQETQYF. CDR3 in DNA: TGTGCCAGCAGCGTAGGGGGAATAGGGGCCCAAGAGACCCAGTACTTC.

This clone occurred once. CDR3 loop: CASSVVGGNTEAFF. CDR3 DNA: TGTGCCAGCAGCGTAGTAGGGGGGAACACTGAAGCTTTCTTT. This rearrangement joins TRBV9 to TRBJ1-1, with D possibly being TRBD1 (6 bases). Trimming pared 0 bases from V and 1 base from J, leaving 7 bases between. The germline V gene has CDR1 SGDLS and CDR2 YYNGEE. The CDR3 totals 14 residues.

The V call is TRBV18, the J call TRBJ1-6, with 8 nucleotides matching TRBD1. Germline CDR1 is KGHSH and CDR2 is LQKENI. This CDR3 has 15 residues. The J segment lost 7 bases and the V segment lost 5 bases, leaving 7 bases of the junction unmatched. CDR3 nucleotide sequence: TGTGCCAGCTCAGACAGGGGAAGCGGAAATTCACCCCTCCACTTT. As protein: CASSDRGSGNSPLHF.

V usage is TRBV5-5 and J usage is TRBJ2-4; no clear D gene. This CDR3 contains 14 residues. The ends were cut back, 0 bases at V and 0 bases at J, with 4 bases in the middle. From germline, CDR1 is SGHKS and CDR2 YYEKEE (reference sequence). This CDR3 is CASSLGLAKNIQYF. CDR3 bases: TGTGCCAGCAGCTTGGGTCTAGCCAAAAACATTCAGTACTTC.

This clone was observed a single time. J is TRBJ1-2 and V is TRBV19; D remains unclear. Germline loops: CDR1 LNHDA, CDR2 SQIVND (reference sequence). The CDR3 contains 13 residues. V was cut by 6 bases and J by 8 bases, with 16 bases left in between. CDR3 sequence (DNA): TGTGCCAGTAGGGAGGGAGGACGTGAGGGCTACACCTTC. Translated, it gives CASREGGREGYTF.

This chain uses TRBV7-2 with TRBJ1-6; 8 nucleotides line up with TRBD1. This CDR3 is built from 15 residues. The trim removed 5 bases at V and 10 bases at J, leaving 10 bases unmatched. The germline V gene has CDR1 SGHTA and CDR2 FQGNSA. The CDR3 protein is CASSPGTGGRSPLHF. The CDR3 bases are TGTGCCAGCAGCCCGGGGACAGGAGGAAGGTCACCCCTCCACTTT.

The chain recombines TRBV7-2 with TRBJ2-1; 10 bases are a match to TRBD2. V lost 1 base to trimming and J lost 4 bases; unmatched junction nucleotides: 4. The CDR3 length is 16 residues. The germline V gene encodes CDR1 SGHTA and CDR2 FQGNSA. The CDR3 DNA is TGTGCCAGCAGCTTAGTAGGGACTAGCGAATACAATGAGCAGTTCTTC. This encodes CASSLVGTSEYNEQFF.

On this clone itself: A much larger clone differs by one base, so this may be a read error. In the same sample, other DNA sequences code for this CDR3. The rearrangement joins TRBV28 to TRBJ2-3; TRBD2 matches at 13 bases. The germline CDR1 and CDR2 sequences are MDHEN and SYDVKM. The CDR3 totals 17 residues. The J segment lost 3 bases and the V segment lost 5 bases, leaving 8 bases of the junction unmatched. The CDR3 reads CASSPGTSGTRTDTQYF. The CDR3 nucleotides are TGTGCCAGCAGTCCGGGGACTAGCGGGACGCGTACAGATACGCAGTATTTT.

The chain couples TRBV15 to TRBJ1-1; no definite D call. The CDR3 covers 13 residues. V lost 5 bases and J lost 10, with 17 bases in between. Germline loops: CDR1 LNHNV, CDR2 YYDKDF (reference sequence). CDR3 DNA: TGTGCCACCAGCGAGATATTTGGGAGAGGAGCTTTCTTT. Protein: CATSEIFGRGAFF.

The V gene is TRBV4-2, the J gene TRBJ2-7; possibly TRBD1 for D (6 bases). CDR1 is LGHNA, CDR2 YNFKEQ, per germline. V lost 0 bases and J 0 bases, leaving 9 bases between the germline ends. The CDR3 is 15 amino acids. The DNA of the CDR3 is TGTGCCAGCAGCCAAGAGACAGGTGCCTCCTACGAGCAGTACTTC. This encodes CASSQETGASYEQYF.

V and J are TRBV29-1 and TRBJ1-4; D is unresolved. CDR3 length: 14 amino acids. Germline V CDR1 and CDR2: SQVTM, ANQGSEA. Trimming took 3 bases from V and 7 from J, leaving 15 bases between them. This CDR3 reads CSVEISRETEKLFF. The CDR3 DNA reads as TGCAGCGTTGAGATATCAAGGGAGACTGAAAAACTGTTTTTT.

This clone was seen only once. The J gene is TRBJ1-3, the V gene TRBV24-1; D not resolved. The CDR3 extends over 14 amino acids. V lost 3 bases and J lost 1, with 6 bases in between. The V gene's germline CDR1 is KGHDR and CDR2 SFDVKD. The CDR3 region has the DNA TGTGCCACCAGTGATAAGAGGTCTGGAAACACCATATATTTT. This codes for CATSDKRSGNTIYF.

A few counts support this clone. The chain carries TRBV27 and TRBJ2-1; D might be TRBD2 (5 bases). Per the germline V gene, CDR1 is MNHEY and CDR2 is SMNVEV (reference sequence). V gave up 8 bases and J gave up 1 base, with 15 bases separating them. The CDR3 has 15 residues. CDR3 amino acids: CASGSLAKSYNEQFF. CDR3 DNA: TGTGCCAGCGGTAGTCTAGCAAAGTCCTACAATGAGCAGTTCTTC.

V is TRBV7-3 and J is TRBJ1-1, with D uncertain. V lost 3 bases and J 4 bases, leaving 9 bases between the germline ends. The CDR3 has 13 residues. Per the germline V gene, CDR1 is SGHTA and CDR2 is FQGTGA. This chain's CDR3 is CASSLSPSTEAFF. CDR3 coding DNA: TGTGCCAGCAGCTTGTCCCCCAGCACTGAAGCTTTCTTT. Full variable domain (outside the CDR3, taken from reference TRBV7-3 and TRBJ1-1): GAGVSQTPSNKVTEKGKYVELRCDPISGHTALYWYRQSLGQGPEFLIYFQGTGAADDSGLPNDRFFAVRPEGSVSTLKIQRTERGDSAVYLCASSLSPSTEAFFGQGTRLTVV.

The rearrangement joins TRBV7-3 to TRBJ1-1; D is undetermined. The CDR3 covers 15 residues. Deletions cut 1 base from V and 2 bases from J, with 11 bases between. In germline, CDR1 is SGHTA, CDR2 FQGTGA. CDR3 amino acids: CASSLIPTFNTEAFF. In DNA, the CDR3 is TGTGCCAGCAGCTTAATCCCGACATTTAACACTGAAGCTTTCTTT.

A few counts support this clone. The J gene is TRBJ1-2, the V gene TRBV29-1; 9 bases are shared with TRBD1. CDR3 length equals 13 residues. After removal of 4 bases from V and 8 bases from J, the junction contained 8 bases not matched to a gene. Looked up from germline, CDR1 is SQVTM and CDR2 is ANQGSEA. Here the CDR3 reads CSVAPGQGSGYTF. In DNA form, the CDR3 reads TGCAGCGTTGCACCGGGACAGGGTTCGGGCTACACCTTC.

The CDR3 loop reads CASSLARFGGLRSYEQYF. The DNA for the CDR3 is TGTGCCAGCAGCTTAGCGCGGTTCGGGGGGTTGAGATCCTACGAGCAGTACTTC. The chain links TRBV7-9 to TRBJ2-7; 7 bases map to TRBD2. Germline CDR1 and CDR2: SEHNR and FQNEAQ (reference sequence). This CDR3 has 18 residues. Trimming at V came to 0 bases and at J to 1 base, leaving 12 bases not matched to a gene.

The gene calls are TRBV6-5 and TRBJ1-1; 7 positions match TRBD1. This CDR3 spans 14 amino acids. The germline CDR1 and CDR2 sequences are MNHEY and SVGAGI. V was clipped by 6 bases and J by 0 bases; unmatched bases: 4. CDR3 coding DNA: TGTGCCAGCAGCGTCGACAGGGTGAACACTGAAGCTTTCTTT. This encodes CASSVDRVNTEAFF.

The V and J genes are TRBV28 and TRBJ1-1; D is possibly TRBD1 (5 bases). V lost 6 bases to trimming and J lost 4 bases, with 15 bases between them. CDR3 size: 14 residues. Germline-derived CDR1 and CDR2 are MDHEN and SYDVKM. CDR3 sequence reads: CASRSQWGSTEAFF. The CDR3 nucleotides read TGTGCCAGCAGATCCCAGTGGGGCAGCACTGAAGCTTTCTTT.

The chain recombines TRBV7-8 with TRBJ1-4; no firm D call. Deletions cut 5 bases from V and 8 bases from J, with 15 bases between. Germline-derived CDR1 and CDR2 are SGHVS and FQNEAQ. The CDR3 extends over 14 amino acids. CDR3 loop: CASSLSGAWEKLFF. In nucleotides, the CDR3 is TGTGCCAGCAGCCTGAGTGGAGCTTGGGAAAAACTGTTTTTT.

DNA of the CDR3: TGTGCCAGCAGCGGGAGACATACCGGGGAGCTGTTTTTT. It yields the protein CASSGRHTGELFF. V gene TRBV25-1 combines with J gene TRBJ2-2; the D gene is possibly TRBD2 (6 bases). CDR1 is MGHDK and CDR2 is SYGVNS in the germline V gene. V lost 6 bases to trimming and J lost 5 bases, with 10 bases between them. This CDR3 has 13 residues.